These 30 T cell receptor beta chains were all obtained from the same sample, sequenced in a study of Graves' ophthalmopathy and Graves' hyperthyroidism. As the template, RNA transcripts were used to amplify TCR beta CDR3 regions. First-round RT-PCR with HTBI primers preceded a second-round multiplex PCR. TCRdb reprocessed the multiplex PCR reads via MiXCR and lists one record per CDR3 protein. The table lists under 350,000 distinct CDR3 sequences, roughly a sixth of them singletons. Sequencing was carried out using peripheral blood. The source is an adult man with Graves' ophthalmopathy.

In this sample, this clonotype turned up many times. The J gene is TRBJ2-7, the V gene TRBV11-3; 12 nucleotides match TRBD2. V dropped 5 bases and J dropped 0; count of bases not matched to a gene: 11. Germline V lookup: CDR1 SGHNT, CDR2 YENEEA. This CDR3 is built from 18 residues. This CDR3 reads CASSTRLAGDIGSYEQYF. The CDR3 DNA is TGTGCCAGCAGCACCCGACTAGCGGGGGATATCGGCTCCTACGAGCAGTACTTC. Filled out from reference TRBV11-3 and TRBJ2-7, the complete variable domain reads EAGVVQSPRYKIIEKKQPVAFWCNPISGHNTLYWYLQNLGQGPELLIRYENEEAVDDSQLPKDRFSAERLKGVDSTLKIQPAELGDSAVYLCASSTRLAGDIGSYEQYFGPGTRLTVT.

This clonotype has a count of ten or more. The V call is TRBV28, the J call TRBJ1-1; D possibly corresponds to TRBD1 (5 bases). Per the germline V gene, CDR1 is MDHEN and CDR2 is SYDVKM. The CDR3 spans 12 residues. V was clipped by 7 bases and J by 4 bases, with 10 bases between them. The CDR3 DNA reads TGTGCCAGCACCCCAGGGATCACTGAAGCTTTCTTT. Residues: CASTPGITEAFF.

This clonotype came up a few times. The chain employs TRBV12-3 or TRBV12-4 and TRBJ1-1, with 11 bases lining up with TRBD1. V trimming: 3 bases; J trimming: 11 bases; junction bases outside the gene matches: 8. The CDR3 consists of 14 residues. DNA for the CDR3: TGTGCCAGCAGTTTCGGACAGGGGGCGGTGGCTGCTTTCTTT. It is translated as CASSFGQGAVAAFF.

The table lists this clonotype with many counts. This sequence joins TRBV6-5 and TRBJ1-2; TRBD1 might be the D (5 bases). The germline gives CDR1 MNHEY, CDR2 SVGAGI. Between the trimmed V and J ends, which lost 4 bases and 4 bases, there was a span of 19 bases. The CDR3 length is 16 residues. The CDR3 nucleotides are TGTGCCAGCAGTTTAGGCAGGGTGAAAGGATTCTATGGCTACACCTTC. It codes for CASSLGRVKGFYGYTF.

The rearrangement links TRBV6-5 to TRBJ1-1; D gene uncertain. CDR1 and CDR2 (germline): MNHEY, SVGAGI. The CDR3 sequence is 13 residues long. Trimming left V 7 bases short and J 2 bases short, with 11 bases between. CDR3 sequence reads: CASITGPNTEAFF. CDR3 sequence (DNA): TGTGCCAGCATTACCGGGCCCAACACTGAAGCTTTCTTT.

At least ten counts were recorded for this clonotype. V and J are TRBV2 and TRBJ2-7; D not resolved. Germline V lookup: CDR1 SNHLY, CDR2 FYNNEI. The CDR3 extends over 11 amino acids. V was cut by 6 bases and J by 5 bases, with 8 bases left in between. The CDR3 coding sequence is TGTGCCAGCAGATCTGTGGACGAGCAGTACTTC. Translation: CASRSVDEQYF.

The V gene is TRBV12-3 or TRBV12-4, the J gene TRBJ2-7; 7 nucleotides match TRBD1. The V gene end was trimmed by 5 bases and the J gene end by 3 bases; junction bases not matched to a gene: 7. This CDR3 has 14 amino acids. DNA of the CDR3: TGTGCCAGCAGTCCCGAAGACAGGGACTACGAGCAGTACTTC. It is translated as CASSPEDRDYEQYF.

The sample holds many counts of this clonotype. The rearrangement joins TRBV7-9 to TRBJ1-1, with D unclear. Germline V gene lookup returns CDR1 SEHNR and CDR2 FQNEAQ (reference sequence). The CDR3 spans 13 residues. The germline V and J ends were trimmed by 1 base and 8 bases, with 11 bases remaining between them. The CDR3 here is CASSLVWESEAFF. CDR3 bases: TGTGCCAGCAGCTTAGTGTGGGAGTCCGAAGCTTTCTTT.

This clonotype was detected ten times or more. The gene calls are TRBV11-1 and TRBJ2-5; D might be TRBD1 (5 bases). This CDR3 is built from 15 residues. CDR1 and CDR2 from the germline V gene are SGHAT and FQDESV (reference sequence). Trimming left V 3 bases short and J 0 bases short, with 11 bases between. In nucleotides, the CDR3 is TGTGCCAGCAGCTTTTTGACAGAATACCAAGAGACCCAGTACTTC. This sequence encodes CASSFLTEYQETQYF. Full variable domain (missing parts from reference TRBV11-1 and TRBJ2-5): EAEVAQSPRYKITEKSQAVAFWCDPISGHATLYWYRQILGQGPELLVQFQDESVVDDSQLPKDRFSAERLKGVDSTLKIQPAELGDSAMYLCASSFLTEYQETQYFGPGTRLLVL.

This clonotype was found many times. The CDR3 nucleotides are TGTGCCAGCAGCCAAGATCGAAGAATGAACACTGAAGCTTTCTTT. Amino acids: CASSQDRRMNTEAFF. V gene TRBV14 combines with J gene TRBJ1-1; no definite D call. Trimming removed 0 bases at V and 0 bases at J, with 8 bases between. The CDR3 is 15 residues long. Germline CDR1 and CDR2: SGHDN and FVKESK.

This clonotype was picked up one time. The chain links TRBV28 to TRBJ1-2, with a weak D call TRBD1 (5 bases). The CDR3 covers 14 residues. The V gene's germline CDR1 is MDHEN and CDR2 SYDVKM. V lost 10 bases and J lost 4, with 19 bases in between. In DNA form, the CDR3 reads TGTGCCACCCATTATGGGGGGTCGGGCTATGGCTACACCTTC. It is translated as CATHYGGSGYGYTF.

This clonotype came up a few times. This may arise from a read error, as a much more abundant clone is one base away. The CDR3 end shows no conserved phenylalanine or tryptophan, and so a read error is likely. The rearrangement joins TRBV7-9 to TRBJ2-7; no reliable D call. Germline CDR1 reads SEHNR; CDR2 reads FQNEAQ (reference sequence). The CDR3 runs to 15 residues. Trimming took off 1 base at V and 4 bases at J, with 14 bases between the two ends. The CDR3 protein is CASSLDRTRVYEQYI. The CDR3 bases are TGTGCCAGCAGCTTAGATCGGACGAGAGTATACGAGCAGTACATC.

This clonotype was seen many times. The CDR3 reads CASSIQTESYEQYF. The DNA for the CDR3 is TGTGCCAGCAGCATACAGACAGAATCCTACGAGCAGTACTTC. V gene TRBV7-2 combines with J gene TRBJ2-7; D is possibly TRBD1 (5 bases). Germline CDR1 is SGHTA and CDR2 is FQGNSA. V was pared by 5 bases and J by 1 base, with 12 bases between. The CDR3 length is 14 residues.

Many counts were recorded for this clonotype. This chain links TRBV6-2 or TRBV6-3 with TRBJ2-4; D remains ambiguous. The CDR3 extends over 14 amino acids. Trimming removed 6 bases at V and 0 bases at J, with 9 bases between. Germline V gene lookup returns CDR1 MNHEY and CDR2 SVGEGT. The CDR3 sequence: CASSPGAAKNIQYF. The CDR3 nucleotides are TGTGCCAGCAGCCCCGGAGCAGCCAAAAACATTCAGTACTTC.

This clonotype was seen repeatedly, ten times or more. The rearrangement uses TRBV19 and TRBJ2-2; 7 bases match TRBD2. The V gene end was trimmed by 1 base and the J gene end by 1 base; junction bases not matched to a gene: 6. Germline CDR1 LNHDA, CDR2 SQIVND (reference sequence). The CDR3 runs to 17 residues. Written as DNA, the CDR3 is TGTGCCAGTAGTATAGCTGCGGGAGCATGGAACACCGGGGAGCTGTTTTTT. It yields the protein CASSIAAGAWNTGELFF.

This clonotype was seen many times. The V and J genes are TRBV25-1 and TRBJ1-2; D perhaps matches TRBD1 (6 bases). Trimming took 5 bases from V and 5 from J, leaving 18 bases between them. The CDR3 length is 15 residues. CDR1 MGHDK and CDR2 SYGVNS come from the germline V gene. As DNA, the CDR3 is TGTGCCAGCAGTATCTCCTCGGGGGACACATATGGCTACACCTTC. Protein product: CASSISSGDTYGYTF.

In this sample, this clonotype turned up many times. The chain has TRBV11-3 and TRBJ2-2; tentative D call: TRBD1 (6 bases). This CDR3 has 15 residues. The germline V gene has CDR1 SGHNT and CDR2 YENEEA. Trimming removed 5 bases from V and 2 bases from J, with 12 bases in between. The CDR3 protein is CASSVQGTNTGELFF. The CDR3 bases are TGTGCCAGCAGCGTACAGGGAACAAACACCGGGGAGCTGTTTTTT.

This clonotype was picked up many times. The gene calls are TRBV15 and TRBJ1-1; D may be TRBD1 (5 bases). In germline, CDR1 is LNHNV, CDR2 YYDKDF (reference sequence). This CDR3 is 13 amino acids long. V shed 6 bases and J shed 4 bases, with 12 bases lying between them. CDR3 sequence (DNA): TGTGCCACCAGTGACGGGGCGGGCACTGAAGCTTTCTTT. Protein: CATSDGAGTEAFF.

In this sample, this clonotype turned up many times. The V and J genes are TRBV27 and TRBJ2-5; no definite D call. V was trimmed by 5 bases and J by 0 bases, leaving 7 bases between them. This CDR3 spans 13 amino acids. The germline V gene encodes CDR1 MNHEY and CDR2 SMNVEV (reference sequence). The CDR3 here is CASSETYQETQYF. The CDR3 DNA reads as TGTGCCAGCAGTGAGACGTACCAAGAGACCCAGTACTTC.

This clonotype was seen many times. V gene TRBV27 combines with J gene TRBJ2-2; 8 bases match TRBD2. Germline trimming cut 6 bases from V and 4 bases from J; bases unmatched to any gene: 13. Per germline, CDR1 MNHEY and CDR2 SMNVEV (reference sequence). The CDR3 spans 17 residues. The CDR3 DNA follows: TGTGCCAGCAGCGGGAGGGCATTGCGGGTAGTCACCGGGGAGCTGTTTTTT. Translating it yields CASSGRALRVVTGELFF.

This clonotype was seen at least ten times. The CDR3 region is CASSEWGGSNQPQHF. In DNA form, the CDR3 reads TGTGCCAGCAGTGAATGGGGGGGTAGCAATCAGCCCCAGCATTTT. The V gene is TRBV6-1, the J gene TRBJ1-5, with D maybe TRBD1 (5 bases). V was clipped by 2 bases and J by 0 bases, with 8 bases between them. Germline V gene sequence: CDR1 MNHNS, CDR2 SASEGT. The CDR3 extends over 15 amino acids.

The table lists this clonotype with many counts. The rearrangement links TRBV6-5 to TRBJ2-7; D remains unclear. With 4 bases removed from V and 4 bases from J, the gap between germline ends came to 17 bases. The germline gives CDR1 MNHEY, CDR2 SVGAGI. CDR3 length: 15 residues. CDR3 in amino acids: CASSFVASEWYEQYF. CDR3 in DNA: TGTGCCAGCAGTTTCGTAGCCTCTGAGTGGTACGAGCAGTACTTC.

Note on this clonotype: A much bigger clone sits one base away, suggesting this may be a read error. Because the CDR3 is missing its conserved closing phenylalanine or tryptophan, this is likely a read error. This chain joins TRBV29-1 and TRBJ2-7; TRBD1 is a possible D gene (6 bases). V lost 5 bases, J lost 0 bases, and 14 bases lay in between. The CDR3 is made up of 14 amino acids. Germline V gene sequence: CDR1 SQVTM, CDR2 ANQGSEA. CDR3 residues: CSVLRDTSSYEQYS. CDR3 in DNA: TGCAGCGTTCTCCGGGACACGTCCTCCTACGAGCAGTACTCC.

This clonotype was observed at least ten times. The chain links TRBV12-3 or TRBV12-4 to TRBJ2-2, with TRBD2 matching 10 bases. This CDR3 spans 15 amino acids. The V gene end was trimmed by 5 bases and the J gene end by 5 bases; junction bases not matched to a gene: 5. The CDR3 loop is CASSPSGSWTGELFF. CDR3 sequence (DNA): TGTGCCAGCAGTCCTAGCGGGAGCTGGACCGGGGAGCTGTTTTTT.

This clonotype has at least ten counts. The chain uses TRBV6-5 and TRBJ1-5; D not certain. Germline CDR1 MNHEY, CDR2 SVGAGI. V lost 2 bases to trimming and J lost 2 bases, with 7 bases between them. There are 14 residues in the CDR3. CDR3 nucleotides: TGTGCCAGCAGTTACGGTCAGGGCAATCAGCCCCAGCATTTT. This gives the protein CASSYGQGNQPQHF.

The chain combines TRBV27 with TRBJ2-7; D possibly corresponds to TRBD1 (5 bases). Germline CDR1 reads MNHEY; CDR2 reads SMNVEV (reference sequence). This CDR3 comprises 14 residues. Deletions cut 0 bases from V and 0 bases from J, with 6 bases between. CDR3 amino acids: CASSLSRVSYEQYF. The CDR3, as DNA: TGTGCCAGCAGTTTATCCAGGGTCTCCTACGAGCAGTACTTC.

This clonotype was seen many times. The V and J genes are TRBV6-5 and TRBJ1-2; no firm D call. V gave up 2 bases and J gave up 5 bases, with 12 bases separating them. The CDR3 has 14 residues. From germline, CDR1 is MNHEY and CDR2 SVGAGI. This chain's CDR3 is CASSYGSGFYGYTF. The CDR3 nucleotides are TGTGCCAGCAGTTACGGATCCGGCTTTTATGGCTACACCTTC.

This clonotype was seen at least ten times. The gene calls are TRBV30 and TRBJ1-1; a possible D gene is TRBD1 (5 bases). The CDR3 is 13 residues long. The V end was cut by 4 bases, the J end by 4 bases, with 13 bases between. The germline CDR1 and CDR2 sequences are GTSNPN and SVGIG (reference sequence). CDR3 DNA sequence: TGTGCCTGGACTTATGGGGGAGGCACTGAAGCTTTCTTT. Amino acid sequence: CAWTYGGGTEAFF. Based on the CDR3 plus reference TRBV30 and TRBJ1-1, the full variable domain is SQTIHQWPATLVQPVGSPLSLECTVEGTSNPNLYWYRQAAGRGLQLLFYSVGIGQISSEVPQNLSASRPQDRQFILSSKKLLLSDSGFYLCAWTYGGGTEAFFGQGTRLTVV.

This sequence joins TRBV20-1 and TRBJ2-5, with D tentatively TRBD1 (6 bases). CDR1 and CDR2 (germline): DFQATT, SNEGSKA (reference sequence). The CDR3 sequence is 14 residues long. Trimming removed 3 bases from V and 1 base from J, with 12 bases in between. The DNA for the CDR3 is TGCAGTGCTAGGGGACACCCTATCCAAGAGACCCAGTACTTC. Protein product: CSARGHPIQETQYF.

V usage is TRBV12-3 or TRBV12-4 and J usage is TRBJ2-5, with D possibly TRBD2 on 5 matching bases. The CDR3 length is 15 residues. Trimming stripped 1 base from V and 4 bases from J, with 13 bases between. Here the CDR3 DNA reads TGTGCCAGCAGTTTAGGGGCGAGGGTGAGAGAGACCCAGTACTTC. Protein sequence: CASSLGARVRETQYF.